The 25 T cell receptor beta chains presented below share a single source sample, sequenced in a study of cytotoxic CD8 clonotypes in ibrutinib-treated CLL. The protocol was immunoSEQ multiplex PCR, while the TCRdb copy is restricted to in-frame clones and leaves out a portion. This table holds 20,000 or so clones, about 84% found once. The specimen was PBMCs, collected before ibrutinib treatment. Receptors were obtained from a human donor with chronic lymphocytic leukemia.

The V gene is TRBV10-2, the J gene TRBJ2-5, with 9 bases that match TRBD1. The CDR3 is 13 amino acids. Trimming removed 11 bases from V and 7 bases from J; junction bases left unmatched: 11. Germline CDR1 WSHSY, CDR2 SAAADI. This chain's CDR3 is CAGGQGSIGTQYF. As DNA, the CDR3 is TGCGCCGGCGGACAGGGGTCTATCGGGACCCAGTACTTC.

The gene calls are TRBV6-6 and TRBJ2-7; D call uncertain. V was clipped by 6 bases and J by 2 bases, with 11 bases between them. The CDR3 spans 13 residues. The V gene's germline CDR1 is MNHNY and CDR2 SVGAGI (reference sequence). In DNA, the CDR3 is TGTGCCAGCAGGATGAACGTAGCCTACGAGCAGTACTTC. The encoded protein is CASRMNVAYEQYF.

This clone was seen only a few times. DNA of the CDR3: TGTGCCAGCAGCCTGACAGGGACCAATTCACCCCTCCACTTT. Amino acid sequence: CASSLTGTNSPLHF. The chain employs TRBV6-5 and TRBJ1-6, with 7 bases matching TRBD1. CDR1 is MNHEY and CDR2 is SVGAGI in the germline V gene. This CDR3 contains 14 residues. The junction had 6 bases not matched to a gene; V was cut back by 6 bases and J by 7 bases.

This clone was seen more than once but under ten times. The chain combines TRBV7-2 with TRBJ1-1; D possibly corresponds to TRBD1 (5 bases). CDR1 is SGHTA and CDR2 is FQGNSA in the germline V gene. This CDR3 comprises 14 residues. With 3 bases removed from V and 4 bases from J, the gap between germline ends came to 12 bases. The CDR3 coding sequence is TGTGCCAGCAGCTTGAATGGGGGAGGCACTGAAGCTTTCTTT. It codes for CASSLNGGGTEAFF.

The J gene is TRBJ2-6, the V gene TRBV6-4; D ambiguous. Germline lookup yields CDR1 MRHNA and CDR2 SNTAGT. This CDR3 region has 15 residues. V dropped 6 bases and J dropped 2 bases, with 11 bases sitting between them. The CDR3 sequence: CASSSSPAGANVLTF. The CDR3 DNA follows: TGTGCCAGCAGCAGTAGTCCTGCTGGGGCCAACGTCCTGACTTTC.

Notes on this clone: One end of the junction does not line up with germline, which may come from a read error. The rearrangement joins TRBV5-4 to TRBJ2-7, with D unresolved. This CDR3 comprises 13 residues. The V gene's germline CDR1 is SGHNT and CDR2 YYREEE (reference sequence). CDR3 residues: CASRSDPWYEQYF. The CDR3 bases are TGCGCCAGCAGGAGCGACCCGTGGTACGAGCAGTACTTC. Full variable domain (remainder filled in from reference TRBV5-4 and TRBJ2-7): ETGVTQSPTHLIKTRGQQVTLRCSSQSGHNTVSWYQQALGQGPQFIFQYYREEENGRGNFPPRFSGLQFPNYSSELNVNALELDDSALYLCASRSDPWYEQYFGPGTRLTVT.

V and J are TRBV5-8 and TRBJ1-2; D gene ambiguous. With 1 base removed from V and 8 bases from J, the gap between germline ends came to 12 bases. The CDR3 contains 13 residues. Germline CDR1 and CDR2: SGHTS and YDEGEE. CDR3 sequence: CASSLLSGVGYTF. CDR3 DNA sequence: TGTGCCAGCAGCTTGTTGTCAGGAGTGGGCTACACCTTC. The full variable domain, completed using reference TRBV5-8 and TRBJ1-2, is EAGVTQSPTHLIKTRGQQATLRCSPISGHTSVYWYQQALGLGLQFLLWYDEGEERNRGNFPPRFSGRQFPNYSSELNVNALELEDSALYLCASSLLSGVGYTFGSGTRLTVV.

The chain employs TRBV7-3 and TRBJ2-3; D is uncertain. This CDR3 region has 16 residues. Trimming took off 4 bases at V and 6 bases at J, with 20 bases between the two ends. Germline V lookup: CDR1 SGHTA, CDR2 FQGTGA. CDR3 amino acids: CASSSNPAQGLDTQYF. As DNA, the CDR3 is TGTGCCAGCAGCTCCAACCCTGCCCAAGGGCTGGATACGCAGTATTTT.

This rearrangement joins TRBV19 to TRBJ2-7, with D maybe TRBD2 (6 bases). V was pared by 6 bases and J by 2 bases, with 14 bases between. CDR1 is LNHDA and CDR2 is SQIVND in the germline V gene (reference sequence). This CDR3 is 14 amino acids long. DNA of the CDR3: TGTGCCAGTAGGGGAGGTCCGGGTACCTACGAGCAGTACTTC. Translating it yields CASRGGPGTYEQYF. The variable domain in full, with the rest retrieved from reference TRBV19 and TRBJ2-7, is DGGITQSPKYLFRKEGQNVTLSCEQNLNHDAMYWYRQDPGQGLRLIYYSQIVNDFQKGDIAEGYSVSREKKESFPLTVTSAQKNPTAFYLCASRGGPGTYEQYFGPGTRLTVT.

The V and J genes are TRBV29-1 and TRBJ2-7, with D possibly TRBD1 on 5 matching bases. Germline V gene data show CDR1 as SQVTM and CDR2 as ANQGSEA. The CDR3 has 11 residues. For the CDR3, the DNA is TGCAGCGTCGTTTCTGGACAACGACAAGAGGTC. It yields the protein CSVVSGQRQEV.

This clone has just one count. V and J are TRBV19 and TRBJ1-2, with a possible D match to TRBD1 (5 bases). This CDR3 is built from 15 residues. Germline V gene lookup returns CDR1 LNHDA and CDR2 SQIVND (reference sequence). V was shortened by 1 base and J by 4 bases, with 13 bases between the two germline ends. The CDR3 loop reads CASSIAPLGLYGYTF. In nucleotides, the CDR3 is TGTGCCAGTAGTATAGCCCCCTTGGGACTCTATGGCTACACCTTC.

In its sample, this clone was seen once. V gene TRBV7-2 combines with J gene TRBJ1-1; D ambiguous. Germline V gene lookup returns CDR1 SGHTA and CDR2 FQGNSA. The CDR3 loop spans 13 amino acids. Trimming left V 5 bases short and J 5 bases short, with 12 bases between. The DNA for the CDR3 is TGTGCCAGCAGCCGACAAGACAATACTGAAGCTTTCTTT. This translates into CASSRQDNTEAFF. Variable domain in full (rest from reference TRBV7-2 and TRBJ1-1): GAGVSQSPSNKVTEKGKDVELRCDPISGHTALYWYRQSLGQGLEFLIYFQGNSAPDKSGLPSDRFSAERTGGSVSTLTIQRTQQEDSAVYLCASSRQDNTEAFFGQGTRLTVV.

This clone was detected only once. The CDR3 loop is CASSPYLDASNEQFF. The DNA for the CDR3 is TGTGCCAGCAGCCCCTACCTAGATGCCTCCAATGAGCAGTTCTTC. The chain uses TRBV11-2 and TRBJ2-1; no clear D gene. There are 15 residues in the CDR3. Germline V gene lookup returns CDR1 SGHAT and CDR2 FQNNGV. V was pared by 5 bases and J by 6 bases, with 17 bases between.

The chain uses TRBV27 and TRBJ2-3, with D maybe TRBD2 (5 bases). The V end was cut by 5 bases, the J end by 3 bases, with 18 bases between. The CDR3 consists of 16 residues. Germline CDR1 and CDR2: MNHEY and SMNVEV (reference sequence). This CDR3 reads CASSRTGGELTDTQYF. The DNA of the CDR3 is TGTGCCAGCAGTCGGACTGGTGGAGAGTTGACAGATACGCAGTATTTT.

The chain carries TRBV11-2 and TRBJ2-1; 9 bases are shared with TRBD2. With V trimmed by 0 bases and J by 1 base, 4 bases remained unmatched. Germline-derived CDR1 and CDR2 are SGHAT and FQNNGV. The CDR3 extends over 17 amino acids. The chain's CDR3 is CASSLDLLAGSYNEQFF. In nucleotides, the CDR3 is TGTGCCAGCAGCTTAGATCTCCTAGCGGGGTCCTACAATGAGCAGTTCTTC.

This chain joins TRBV6-5 and TRBJ2-3, with D unclear. Trimming left V 9 bases short and J 2 bases short, with 9 bases between. CDR3 length equals 12 residues. Germline assignment: CDR1 MNHEY and CDR2 SVGAGI. CDR3 amino acids: CASTTNTDTQYF. The DNA of the CDR3 is TGTGCCAGTACTACGAACACAGATACGCAGTATTTT.

The V gene is TRBV4-3, the J gene TRBJ2-1; TRBD2 agrees at 10 bases. J lost 5 bases, V lost 0 bases, and 4 bases had no gene match. CDR1 is LGHNA, CDR2 YSLEER, per germline. The CDR3 consists of 16 residues. DNA for the CDR3: TGCGCCAGCAGCCAAGACGGGACTAGCGTAAACAATGAGCAGTTCTTC. Protein: CASSQDGTSVNNEQFF.

The J gene is TRBJ1-1, the V gene TRBV6-6, with a tentative D call TRBD1 (6 bases). The CDR3 is 16 residues long. Per germline, CDR1 MNHNY and CDR2 SVGAGI (reference sequence). Trimming took off 6 bases at V and 4 bases at J, with 21 bases between the two ends. The CDR3 nucleotides read TGTGCCAGCAGACCGACAGGTCCCGGACTTAGCACTGAAGCTTTCTTT. Protein sequence: CASRPTGPGLSTEAFF.

This chain uses TRBV10-3 with TRBJ1-2; D perhaps matches TRBD1 (6 bases). The CDR3 sequence is 15 residues long. Germline CDR1 is ENHRY and CDR2 is SYGVKD. Trimming left V 7 bases short and J 0 bases short, with 15 bases between. DNA of the CDR3: TGTGCCATCACCGAAGACAGGTCTACTAACTATGGCTACACCTTC. Its protein is CAITEDRSTNYGYTF.

The V and J genes are TRBV6-9 and TRBJ2-3; D is uncertain. Trimming took 3 bases from V and 2 from J, leaving 6 bases between them. The CDR3 consists of 13 residues. Per the germline V gene, CDR1 is MNHGY and CDR2 is SVAAGI. CDR3 DNA sequence: TGTGCCAGCAGTTACGAGCACACAGATACGCAGTATTTT. Translating it yields CASSYEHTDTQYF.

The V gene is TRBV28, the J gene TRBJ2-7, with D possibly being TRBD1 (6 bases). The CDR3 has 15 residues. Germline CDR1 and CDR2: MDHEN and SYDVKM. V was clipped by 5 bases and J by 2 bases, with 16 bases between them. The DNA for the CDR3 is TGTGCCAGCAGTGTCCCGTACGGGACAACCTACGAGCAGTACTTC. Amino acid sequence: CASSVPYGTTYEQYF.

The chain combines TRBV28 with TRBJ2-5, with a weak D call TRBD2 (5 bases). In germline, CDR1 is MDHEN, CDR2 SYDVKM. The CDR3 is 13 residues long. The germline V and J ends were trimmed by 2 bases and 5 bases, with 9 bases remaining between them. This CDR3 reads CASSLLAFETQYF. CDR3 nucleotides: TGTGCCAGCAGTTTACTAGCTTTTGAGACCCAGTACTTC.

The chain is built from TRBV18 and TRBJ2-7, with D perhaps assigned TRBD1 or TRBD2 (5 bases each). Germline loops: CDR1 KGHSH, CDR2 LQKENI. V was clipped by 3 bases and J by 3 bases, with 12 bases between them. The CDR3 sequence is 14 residues long. The CDR3 DNA is TGTGCCAGCTCACCGGGGGTCATGGTCTACGAGCAGTACTTC. This translates into CASSPGVMVYEQYF.

This chain connects TRBV18 to TRBJ2-2; possibly TRBD1 or TRBD2 for D (5 bases each). V was cut by 5 bases and J by 4 bases, with 23 bases left in between. The CDR3 loop spans 18 amino acids. Germline V gene lookup returns CDR1 KGHSH and CDR2 LQKENI. CDR3 loop: CASSGVSGTLMTTGELFF. As DNA, the CDR3 is TGTGCCAGCTCAGGCGTCTCCGGGACCCTAATGACCACCGGGGAGCTGTTTTTT.

Comments on this clone: A read error is likely here: a far larger clone is one base away. The V call is TRBV5-6, the J call TRBJ2-7; no reliable D call. The CDR3 covers 13 residues. Germline-derived CDR1 and CDR2 are SGHDT and YYEEEE. Trimming shortened V by 5 bases and J by 4 bases, and 13 bases separated the two germline ends. CDR3 DNA: TGTGCCAGCAGGAGCGACCCGTGGTACGAGCAGTACTTC. Its translation is CASRSDPWYEQYF.